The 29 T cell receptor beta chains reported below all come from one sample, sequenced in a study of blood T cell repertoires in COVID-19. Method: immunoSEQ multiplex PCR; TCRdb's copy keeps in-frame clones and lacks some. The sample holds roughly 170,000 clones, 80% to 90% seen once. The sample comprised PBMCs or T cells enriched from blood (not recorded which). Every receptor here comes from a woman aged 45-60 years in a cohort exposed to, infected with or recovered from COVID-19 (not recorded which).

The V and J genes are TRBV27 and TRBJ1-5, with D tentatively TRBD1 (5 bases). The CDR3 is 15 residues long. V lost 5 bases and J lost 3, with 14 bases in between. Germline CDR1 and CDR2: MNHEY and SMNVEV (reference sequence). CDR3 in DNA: TGTGCCAGCAGTGGCCCGGGGGATTTCAATCAGCCCCAGCATTTT. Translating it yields CASSGPGDFNQPQHF.

CDR3 nucleotides: TGTGCCAGCAGCGATCGACTAGCGGGGTTCAATGAGCAGTTCTTC. Amino acids: CASSDRLAGFNEQFF. The V and J genes are TRBV9 and TRBJ2-1, with 11 positions matching TRBD2. Looked up from germline, CDR1 is SGDLS and CDR2 is YYNGEE. V was pared by 3 bases and J by 6 bases, with 5 bases of the junction left unmatched. CDR3 length: 15 amino acids.

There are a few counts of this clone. DNA for the CDR3: TGTGCCAGCAGTTTATCTGGACCCGGGACAGGCAACACTGAAGCTTTCTTT. Its protein is CASSLSGPGTGNTEAFF. The chain carries TRBV28 and TRBJ1-1; 8 bases fit TRBD1. The ends lost 1 base at V and 2 bases at J; junction bases unmatched: 9. The germline gives CDR1 MDHEN, CDR2 SYDVKM. This CDR3 region has 17 residues.

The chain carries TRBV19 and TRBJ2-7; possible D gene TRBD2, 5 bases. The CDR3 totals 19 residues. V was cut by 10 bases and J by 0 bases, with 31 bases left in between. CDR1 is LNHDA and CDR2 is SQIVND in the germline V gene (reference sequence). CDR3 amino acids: CATPTRRSSTRRPSYEQYF. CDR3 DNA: TGTGCCACGCCTACTAGGAGGTCTAGCACCAGAAGGCCCTCCTACGAGCAGTACTTC.

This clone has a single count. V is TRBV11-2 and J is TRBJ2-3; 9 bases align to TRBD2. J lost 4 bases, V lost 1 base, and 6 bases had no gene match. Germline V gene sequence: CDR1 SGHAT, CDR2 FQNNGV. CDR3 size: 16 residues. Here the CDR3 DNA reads TGTGCCAGCAGCTTAGGGTTGGGACTAGCTTCAGATACGCAGTATTTT. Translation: CASSLGLGLASDTQYF. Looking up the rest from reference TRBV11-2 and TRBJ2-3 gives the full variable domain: EAGVAQSPRYKIIEKRQSVAFWCNPISGHATLYWYQQILGQGPKLLIQFQNNGVVDDSQLPKDRFSAERLKGVDSTLKIQPAKLEDSAVYLCASSLGLGLASDTQYFGPGTRLTVL.

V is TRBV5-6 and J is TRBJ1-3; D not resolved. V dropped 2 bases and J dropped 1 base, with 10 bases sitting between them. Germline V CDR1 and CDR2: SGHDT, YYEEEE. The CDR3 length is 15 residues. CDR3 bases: TGTGCCAGCAGCTTCTTTCCCGGGTCTGGAAACACCATATATTTT. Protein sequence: CASSFFPGSGNTIYF.

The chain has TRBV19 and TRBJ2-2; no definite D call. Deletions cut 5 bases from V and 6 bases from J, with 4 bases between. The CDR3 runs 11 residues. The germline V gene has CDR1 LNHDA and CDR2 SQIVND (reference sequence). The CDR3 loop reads CASSSAGELFF. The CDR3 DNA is TGTGCCAGTAGTTCAGCCGGGGAGCTGTTTTTT.

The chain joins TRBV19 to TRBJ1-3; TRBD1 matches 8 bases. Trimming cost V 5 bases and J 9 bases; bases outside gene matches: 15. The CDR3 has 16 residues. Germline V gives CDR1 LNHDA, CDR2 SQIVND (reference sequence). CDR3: CASSGKPGQEGGTIYF. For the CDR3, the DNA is TGTGCCAGTAGTGGAAAACCGGGACAGGAAGGTGGCACCATATATTTT.

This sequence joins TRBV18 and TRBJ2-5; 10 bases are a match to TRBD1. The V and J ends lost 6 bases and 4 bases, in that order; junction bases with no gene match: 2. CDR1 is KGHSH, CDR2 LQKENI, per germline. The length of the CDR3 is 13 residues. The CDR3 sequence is CASSRDRGETQYF. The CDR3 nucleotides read TGTGCCAGCTCGCGGGACAGGGGAGAGACCCAGTACTTC.

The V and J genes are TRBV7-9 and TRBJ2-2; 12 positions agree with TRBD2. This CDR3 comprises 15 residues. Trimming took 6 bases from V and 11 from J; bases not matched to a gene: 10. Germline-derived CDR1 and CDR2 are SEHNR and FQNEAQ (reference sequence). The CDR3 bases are TGTGCCAGCAGTTCAAGTCTTGGACTAGCGGGAGAGCTGTTTTTT. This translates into CASSSSLGLAGELFF.

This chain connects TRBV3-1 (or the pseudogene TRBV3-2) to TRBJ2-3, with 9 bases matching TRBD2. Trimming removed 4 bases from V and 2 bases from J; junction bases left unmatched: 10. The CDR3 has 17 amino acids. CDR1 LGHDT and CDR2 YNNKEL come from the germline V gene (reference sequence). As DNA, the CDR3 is TGTGCCAGCAGCCCCCAATTGACTAGCGGACACACAGATACGCAGTATTTT. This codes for CASSPQLTSGHTDTQYF.

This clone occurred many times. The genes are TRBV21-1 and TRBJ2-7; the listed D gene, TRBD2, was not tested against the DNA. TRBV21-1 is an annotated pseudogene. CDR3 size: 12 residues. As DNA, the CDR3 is TGTGCCAGCAGCCCCACTCCCTACGAGCAGTACTTC. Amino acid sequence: CASSPTPYEQYF.

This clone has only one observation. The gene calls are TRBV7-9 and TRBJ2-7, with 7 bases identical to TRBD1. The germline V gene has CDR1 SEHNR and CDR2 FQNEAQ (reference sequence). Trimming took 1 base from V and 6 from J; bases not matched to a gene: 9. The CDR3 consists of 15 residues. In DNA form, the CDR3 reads TGTGCCAGCAGCTTAGGGGGGACAGCGGACCCCGAGCAGTACTTC. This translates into CASSLGGTADPEQYF.

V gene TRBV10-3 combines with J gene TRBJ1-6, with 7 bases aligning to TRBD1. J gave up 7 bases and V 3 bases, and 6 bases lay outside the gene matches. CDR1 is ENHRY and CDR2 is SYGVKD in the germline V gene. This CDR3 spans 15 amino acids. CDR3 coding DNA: TGTGCCATCAGTGAACGGACAGGTCTGAATTCACCCCTCCACTTT. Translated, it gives CAISERTGLNSPLHF.

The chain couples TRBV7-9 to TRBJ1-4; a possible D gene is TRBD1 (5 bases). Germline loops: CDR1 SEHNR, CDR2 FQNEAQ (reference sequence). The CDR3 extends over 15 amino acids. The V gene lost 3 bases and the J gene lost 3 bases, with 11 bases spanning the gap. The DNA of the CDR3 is TGTGCCAGCAGCTTGGTCCAGGGTGCTAATGAAAAACTGTTTTTT. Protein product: CASSLVQGANEKLFF. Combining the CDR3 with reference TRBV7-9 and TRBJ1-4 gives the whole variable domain DTGVSQNPRHKITKRGQNVTFRCDPISEHNRLYWYRQTLGQGPEFLTYFQNEAQLEKSRLLSDRFSAERPKGSFSTLEIQRTEQGDSAMYLCASSLVQGANEKLFFGSGTQLSVL.

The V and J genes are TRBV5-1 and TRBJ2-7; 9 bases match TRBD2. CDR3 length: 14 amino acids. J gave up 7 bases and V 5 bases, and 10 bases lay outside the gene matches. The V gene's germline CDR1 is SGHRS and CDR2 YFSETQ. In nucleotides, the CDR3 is TGCGCCAGCAGAAGGGGACTAGCCGAGGGAGAGCAGTACTTC. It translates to CASRRGLAEGEQYF. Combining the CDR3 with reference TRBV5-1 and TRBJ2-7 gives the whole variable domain KAGVTQTPRYLIKTRGQQVTLSCSPISGHRSVSWYQQTPGQGLQFLFEYFSETQRNKGNFPGRFSGRQFSNSRSEMNVSTLELGDSALYLCASRRGLAEGEQYFGPGTRLTVT.

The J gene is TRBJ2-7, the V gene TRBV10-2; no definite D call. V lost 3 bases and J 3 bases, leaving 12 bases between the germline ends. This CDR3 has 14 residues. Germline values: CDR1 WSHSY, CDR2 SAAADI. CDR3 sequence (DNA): TGCGCCAGCAGTGATCATCAGCTAGACTACGAGCAGTACTTC. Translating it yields CASSDHQLDYEQYF.

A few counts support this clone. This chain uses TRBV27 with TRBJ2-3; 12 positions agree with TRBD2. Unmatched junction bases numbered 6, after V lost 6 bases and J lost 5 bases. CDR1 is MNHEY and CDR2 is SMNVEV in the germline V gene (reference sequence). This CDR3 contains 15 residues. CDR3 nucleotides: TGTGCCAGCAGCTTTTCGACTAGCGGGGGAGATACGCAGTATTTT. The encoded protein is CASSFSTSGGDTQYF.

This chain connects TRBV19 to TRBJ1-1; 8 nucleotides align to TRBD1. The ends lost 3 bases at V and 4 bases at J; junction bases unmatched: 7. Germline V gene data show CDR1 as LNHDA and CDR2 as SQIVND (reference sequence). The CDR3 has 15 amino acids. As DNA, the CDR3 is TGTGCCAGTAGTATTCTGACAGGGGTCGGCACTGAAGCTTTCTTT. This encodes CASSILTGVGTEAFF.

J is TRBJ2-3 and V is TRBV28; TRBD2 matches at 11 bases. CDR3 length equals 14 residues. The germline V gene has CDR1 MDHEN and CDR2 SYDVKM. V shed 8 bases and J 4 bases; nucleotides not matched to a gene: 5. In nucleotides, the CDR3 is TGTGCCAGCCTACTAGCGGGGGCTCCAGATACGCAGTATTTT. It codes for CASLLAGAPDTQYF.

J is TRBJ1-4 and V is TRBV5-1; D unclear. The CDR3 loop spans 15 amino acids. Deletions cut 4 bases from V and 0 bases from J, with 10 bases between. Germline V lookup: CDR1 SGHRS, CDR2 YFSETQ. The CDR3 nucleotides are TGCGCCAGCAGCGCGATCACGGCAACTAATGAAAAACTGTTTTTT. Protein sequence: CASSAITATNEKLFF.

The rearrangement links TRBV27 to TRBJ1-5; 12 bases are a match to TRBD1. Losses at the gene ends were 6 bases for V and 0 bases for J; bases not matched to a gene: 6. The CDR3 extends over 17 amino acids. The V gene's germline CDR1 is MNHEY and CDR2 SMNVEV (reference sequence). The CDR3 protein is CASRGTGGVRSNQPQHF. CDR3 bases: TGTGCCAGCAGGGGGACAGGGGGCGTTCGTAGCAATCAGCCCCAGCATTTT.

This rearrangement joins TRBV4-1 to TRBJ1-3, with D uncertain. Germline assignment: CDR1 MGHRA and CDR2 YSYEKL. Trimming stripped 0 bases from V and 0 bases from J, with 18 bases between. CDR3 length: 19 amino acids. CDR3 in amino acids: CASSQEFPETAYSGNTIYF. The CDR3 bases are TGCGCCAGCAGCCAAGAATTCCCTGAGACTGCGTACTCTGGAAACACCATATATTTT.

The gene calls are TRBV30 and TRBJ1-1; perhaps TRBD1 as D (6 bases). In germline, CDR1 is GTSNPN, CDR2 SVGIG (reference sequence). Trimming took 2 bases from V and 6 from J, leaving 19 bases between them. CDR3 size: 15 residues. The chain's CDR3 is CAWSTKGGWVPEAFF. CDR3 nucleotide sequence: TGTGCCTGGAGTACCAAGGGGGGGTGGGTCCCTGAAGCTTTCTTT.

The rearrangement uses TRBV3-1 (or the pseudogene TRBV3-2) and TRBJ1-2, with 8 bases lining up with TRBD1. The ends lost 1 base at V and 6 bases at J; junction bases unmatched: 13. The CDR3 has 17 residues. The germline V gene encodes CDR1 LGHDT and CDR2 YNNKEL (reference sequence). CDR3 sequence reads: CASSQARTGSFPNGYTF. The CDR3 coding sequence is TGTGCCAGCAGCCAAGCCCGGACAGGGTCCTTCCCAAATGGCTACACCTTC.

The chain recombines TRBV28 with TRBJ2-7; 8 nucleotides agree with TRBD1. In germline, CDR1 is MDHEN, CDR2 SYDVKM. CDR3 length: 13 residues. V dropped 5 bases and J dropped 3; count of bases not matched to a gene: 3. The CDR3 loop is CASSPGQDYEQYF. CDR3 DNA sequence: TGTGCCAGCAGTCCGGGACAGGACTACGAGCAGTACTTC.

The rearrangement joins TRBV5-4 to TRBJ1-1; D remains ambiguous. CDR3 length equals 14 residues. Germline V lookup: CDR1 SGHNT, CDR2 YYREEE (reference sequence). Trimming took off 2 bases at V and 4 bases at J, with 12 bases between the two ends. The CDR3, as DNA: TGTGCCAGCAGCTTCTCTGCGGGGATCACTGAAGCTTTCTTT. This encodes CASSFSAGITEAFF.

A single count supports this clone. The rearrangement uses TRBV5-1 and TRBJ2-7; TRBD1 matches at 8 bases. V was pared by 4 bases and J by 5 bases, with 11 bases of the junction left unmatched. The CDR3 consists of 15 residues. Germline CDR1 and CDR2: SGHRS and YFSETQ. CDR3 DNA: TGCGCCAGCAGCCCTAAGACGACAGGGGTCCACGAGCAGTACTTC. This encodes CASSPKTTGVHEQYF.

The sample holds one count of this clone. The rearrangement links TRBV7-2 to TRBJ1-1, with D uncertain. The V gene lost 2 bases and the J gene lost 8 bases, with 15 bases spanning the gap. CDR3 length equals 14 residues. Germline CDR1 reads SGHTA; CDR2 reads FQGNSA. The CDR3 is CASSLQVVKVEAFF. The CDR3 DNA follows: TGTGCCAGCAGCTTACAGGTGGTAAAAGTGGAAGCTTTCTTT.